Below are 28 T cell receptor beta chains sequenced from a single sample in a study of blood T cell repertoires in COVID-19 (dated by TCRdb to 2020 to 2021). The receptor library was made with the immunoSEQ multiplex PCR assay. As stored in TCRdb, this immuneACCESS dataset retains in-frame rearrangements with V and J assigned. A fraction of the clones does not appear; measured against another copy, unresolved V genes explain less than half of the discrepancy, and the remainder lacks a known reason. This sample is represented by some 170,000 clones; about nine tenths of them were singletons. Of the sample, under 5% falls within the top ten clones. Sample: peripheral blood. The receptor set was obtained from a woman aged 55-69 years who had recovered from COVID-19.

The chain recombines TRBV25-1 with TRBJ2-5; TRBD2 matches at 8 bases. CDR1 MGHDK and CDR2 SYGVNS come from the germline V gene. This CDR3 has 14 amino acids. V was clipped by 5 bases and J by 5 bases; unmatched bases: 7. The CDR3 loop is CASSRAGAGETQYF. The CDR3 DNA follows: TGTGCCAGCAGTAGAGCGGGGGCTGGGGAGACCCAGTACTTC.

In this sample, this clone turned up once. The rearrangement joins TRBV29-1 to TRBJ2-1; 11 bases fit TRBD2. The CDR3 is 15 amino acids. CDR1 and CDR2 from the germline V gene are SQVTM and ANQGSEA. After removal of 6 bases from V and 4 bases from J, the junction contained 8 bases not matched to a gene. The CDR3 DNA reads as TGCAGCGTGGCCCACCTAGCGGGGGGTTACAATGAGCAGTTCTTC. This encodes CSVAHLAGGYNEQFF.

Concerning this clone: Other nucleotide sequences from this sample produce the same CDR3. This chain uses TRBV18 with TRBJ2-7, with TRBD2 identical over 9 bases. The junction had 2 bases not matched to a gene; V was cut back by 2 bases and J by 3 bases. The CDR3 extends over 14 amino acids. CDR1 KGHSH and CDR2 LQKENI come from the germline V gene. The CDR3 here is CASSPAGGNYEQYF. The CDR3 DNA is TGTGCCAGCTCACCAGCGGGGGGGAACTACGAGCAGTACTTC.

This chain connects TRBV5-1 to TRBJ2-5, with 8 bases identical to TRBD1. Germline V gene sequence: CDR1 SGHRS, CDR2 YFSETQ. The trim removed 0 bases at V and 2 bases at J, leaving 3 bases unmatched. The length of the CDR3 is 15 residues. The CDR3: CASSLVGTGQETQYF. CDR3 nucleotide sequence: TGCGCCAGCAGCTTGGTAGGGACAGGACAAGAGACCCAGTACTTC.

The V call is TRBV3-1 (or the pseudogene TRBV3-2), the J call TRBJ2-5; 11 positions match TRBD2. The J segment lost 8 bases and the V segment lost 1 base, leaving 15 bases of the junction unmatched. The CDR3 is 18 amino acids. Germline V CDR1 and CDR2: LGHDT, YNNKEL (reference sequence). As DNA, the CDR3 is TGTGCCAGCAGCCAAGGACGCCTAGCGGGGGGACGGATGGAAACCCAGTACTTC. Translating it yields CASSQGRLAGGRMETQYF.

The chain recombines TRBV6-2 or TRBV6-3 with TRBJ2-7; no definite D call. Germline-derived CDR1 and CDR2 are MNHEY and SVGEGT. The CDR3 sequence is 11 residues long. Trimming pared 2 bases from V and 9 bases from J, leaving 8 bases between. This CDR3 reads CASSYERLQYF. CDR3 sequence (DNA): TGTGCCAGCAGTTACGAGCGTTTGCAGTACTTC.

V usage is TRBV28 and J usage is TRBJ2-7, with D tentatively TRBD2 (5 bases). The CDR3 sequence is 14 residues long. Germline CDR1 MDHEN, CDR2 SYDVKM. V lost 6 bases, J lost 3 bases, and 15 bases lay in between. The CDR3: CASREGRVFYEQYF. DNA of the CDR3: TGTGCCAGCAGAGAGGGCAGAGTTTTCTACGAGCAGTACTTC. Drawing the rest from reference TRBV28 and TRBJ2-7, the complete variable domain is DVKVTQSSRYLVKRTGEKVFLECVQDMDHENMFWYRQDPGLGLRLIYFSYDVKMKEKGDIPEGYSVSREKKERFSLILESASTNQTSMYLCASREGRVFYEQYFGPGTRLTVT.

V gene TRBV19 combines with J gene TRBJ2-5; 10 bases agree with TRBD2. V trimming: 4 bases; J trimming: 4 bases; junction bases outside the gene matches: 6. This CDR3 spans 15 amino acids. CDR1 and CDR2 from the germline V gene are LNHDA and SQIVND (reference sequence). The CDR3 spells CASSRSGGAGETQYF. CDR3 bases: TGTGCCAGTAGTAGGAGCGGGGGGGCCGGAGAGACCCAGTACTTC.

This clone was picked up many times. V gene TRBV18 combines with J gene TRBJ2-2; D ambiguous. Deletions cut 3 bases from V and 6 bases from J, with 5 bases between. This CDR3 has 12 residues. Looked up from germline, CDR1 is KGHSH and CDR2 is LQKENI. Here the CDR3 reads CASSPSAGELFF. The CDR3 coding sequence is TGTGCCAGCTCACCCTCGGCCGGGGAGCTGTTTTTT.

This chain uses TRBV29-1 with TRBJ2-1; 8 bases are shared with TRBD1. The CDR3 is made up of 15 amino acids. In germline, CDR1 is SQVTM, CDR2 ANQGSEA. J gave up 3 bases and V 1 base, and 5 bases lay outside the gene matches. The CDR3 here is CSVEVRGQGYNEQFF. For the CDR3, the DNA is TGCAGCGTTGAAGTACGAGGACAGGGCTACAATGAGCAGTTCTTC.

The chain joins TRBV4-3 to TRBJ1-2; D is perhaps TRBD1 (6 bases). The germline gives CDR1 LGHNA, CDR2 YSLEER. V was clipped by 1 base and J by 4 bases, with 13 bases between them. This CDR3 has 15 residues. The CDR3 region is CASSQGQGLGYGYTF. The CDR3, as DNA: TGCGCCAGCAGCCAAGGCCAGGGGCTCGGCTATGGCTACACCTTC.

V and J are TRBV6-5 and TRBJ1-1, with 9 nucleotides matching TRBD1. V gave up 5 bases and J gave up 7 bases; unmatched junction bases: 5. CDR1 and CDR2 (germline): MNHEY, SVGAGI. The CDR3 runs 13 residues. The CDR3 DNA reads as TGTGCCAGCAGTCTACAGGGGGCGGGTGAAGCTTTCTTT. Translating it yields CASSLQGAGEAFF.

The chain employs TRBV3-1 (or the pseudogene TRBV3-2) and TRBJ2-1; 9 nucleotides match TRBD2. The J segment lost 2 bases and the V segment lost 4 bases, leaving 3 bases of the junction unmatched. Per germline, CDR1 LGHDT and CDR2 YNNKEL (reference sequence). The CDR3 totals 15 residues. The CDR3 spells CASSLSGGTYNEQFF. CDR3 DNA sequence: TGTGCCAGCAGCCTTAGCGGGGGTACCTACAATGAGCAGTTCTTC.

CDR3 sequence: CASSNVRRAFF. The CDR3 DNA reads as TGTGCCAGCAGTAACGTCCGCAGGGCTTTCTTT. V and J are TRBV11-2 and TRBJ1-1; D call uncertain. Germline loops: CDR1 SGHAT, CDR2 FQNNGV. V lost 6 bases, J lost 11 bases, and 13 bases lay in between. The CDR3 is 11 residues long.

This sequence joins TRBV6-1 and TRBJ2-3, with 9 positions matching TRBD2. The CDR3 runs to 14 residues. Germline CDR1 MNHNS, CDR2 SASEGT. The trim removed 3 bases at V and 7 bases at J, leaving 5 bases unmatched. CDR3 in amino acids: CASSDAGGPYTQYF. The CDR3, as DNA: TGTGCCAGCAGTGACGCGGGGGGGCCTTATACGCAGTATTTT.

V is TRBV29-1 and J is TRBJ2-7; 10 bases match TRBD1. Germline V lookup: CDR1 SQVTM, CDR2 ANQGSEA. The V segment lost 7 bases and the J segment 3 bases; nucleotides outside the gene matches: 9. The CDR3 loop spans 14 amino acids. CDR3: CSALGTGAIYEQYF. CDR3 sequence (DNA): TGCAGCGCCCTCGGGACAGGGGCCATCTACGAGCAGTACTTC.

This clone was observed a single time. The chain employs TRBV12-3 or TRBV12-4 and TRBJ1-1; 7 bases are shared with TRBD1. The CDR3 runs to 13 residues. J was trimmed by 4 bases and V by 3 bases; bases with no gene match: 2. The CDR3 loop reads CASSLNRGTEAFF. CDR3 bases: TGTGCCAGCAGTTTGAACAGGGGCACTGAAGCTTTCTTT.

The chain joins TRBV28 to TRBJ1-2, with TRBD1 identical over 8 bases. The V and J ends lost 5 bases and 4 bases, in that order; junction bases with no gene match: 9. CDR1 is MDHEN and CDR2 is SYDVKM in the germline V gene. The CDR3 is made up of 15 amino acids. CDR3 residues: CASSTIGTGVYGYTF. The CDR3 nucleotides read TGTGCCAGCAGTACGATTGGGACAGGAGTCTATGGCTACACCTTC.

The V call is TRBV19, the J call TRBJ2-5; the D gene is possibly TRBD2 (8 bases). This CDR3 is 14 amino acids long. Germline CDR1 is LNHDA and CDR2 is SQIVND (reference sequence). Deletions cut 5 bases from V and 4 bases from J, with 14 bases between. The CDR3 reads CASSPQGTRETQYF. CDR3 nucleotide sequence: TGTGCCAGTAGTCCACAGGGGACTAGAGAGACCCAGTACTTC.

This clone appeared a few times. The rearrangement uses TRBV7-9 and TRBJ1-5; 10 nucleotides agree with TRBD1. Trimming cost V 1 base and J 9 bases; bases outside gene matches: 6. Germline CDR1 is SEHNR and CDR2 is FQNEAQ (reference sequence). The CDR3 has 15 amino acids. DNA of the CDR3: TGTGCCAGCAGCTTAGGGGACAGGGGAATTCTGCCCCAGCATTTT. Amino acids: CASSLGDRGILPQHF. Combining the CDR3 with reference TRBV7-9 and TRBJ1-5 gives the whole variable domain DTGVSQNPRHKITKRGQNVTFRCDPISEHNRLYWYRQTLGQGPEFLTYFQNEAQLEKSRLLSDRFSAERPKGSFSTLEIQRTEQGDSAMYLCASSLGDRGILPQHFGDGTRLSIL.

A word on this clone: A junction boundary mismatches the germline segment, possibly from a read error. This chain joins TRBV5-1 and TRBJ1-2, with 8 bases that match TRBD1. The CDR3 runs 12 residues. Germline V gene data show CDR1 as SGHRS and CDR2 as YFSETQ. Here the CDR3 DNA reads TGCGCCAGCAGCGGGACCGGGACAGGCTCTTCCTTC. Translation gives CASSGTGTGSSF. The whole variable domain, remainder taken from reference TRBV5-1 and TRBJ1-2, is KAGVTQTPRYLIKTRGQQVTLSCSPISGHRSVSWYQQTPGQGLQFLFEYFSETQRNKGNFPGRFSGRQFSNSRSEMNVSTLELGDSALYLCASSGTGTGSSFGSGTRLTVV.

The V and J genes are TRBV3-1 (or the pseudogene TRBV3-2) and TRBJ1-2, with D possibly TRBD1 on 6 matching bases. Germline lookup yields CDR1 LGHDT and CDR2 YNNKEL (reference sequence). This CDR3 has 13 amino acids. Trimming pared 3 bases from V and 7 bases from J, leaving 12 bases between. The CDR3 bases are TGTGCCAGCAGCCACCAGCAGGGGCTTGGCTACACCTTC. Translating gives CASSHQQGLGYTF.

V and J are TRBV21-1 and TRBJ2-1; the table gives TRBD2 as D, unverified against the DNA. TRBV21-1 is described as a pseudogene. The CDR3 has 17 amino acids. The CDR3 region is CASSKGDSGGAWNEQFF. CDR3 in DNA: TGTGCCAGCAGCAAAGGGGACAGCGGGGGGGCTTGGAATGAGCAGTTCTTC.

V is TRBV2 and J is TRBJ2-1, with unresolved D. The V gene's germline CDR1 is SNHLY and CDR2 FYNNEI. The ends were cut back, 1 base at V and 5 bases at J, with 6 bases in the middle. CDR3 length equals 13 residues. The CDR3 loop reads CASSEVLDNEQFF. CDR3 DNA: TGTGCCAGCAGTGAAGTGCTAGACAATGAGCAGTTCTTC.

The gene calls are TRBV5-1 and TRBJ1-3, with D perhaps TRBD1 (6 bases). The germline gives CDR1 SGHRS, CDR2 YFSETQ. This CDR3 is 14 amino acids long. V gave up 4 bases and J gave up 2 bases, with 10 bases separating them. The CDR3 sequence: CASSPGDTGNTIYF. The CDR3 DNA reads TGCGCCAGCAGCCCAGGGGATACTGGAAACACCATATATTTT.

This clone appeared a single time. This rearrangement joins TRBV2 to TRBJ1-5; D gene uncertain. Germline V gives CDR1 SNHLY, CDR2 FYNNEI. This CDR3 comprises 15 residues. V was shortened by 8 bases and J by 3 bases, with 17 bases between the two germline ends. Written as DNA, the CDR3 is TGTGCCAGCGATGCCGGGAGCTCTCCCAATCAGCCCCAGCATTTT. Translated: CASDAGSSPNQPQHF.

This clone was counted between two and nine times. CDR3 amino acids: CASSRQGFGETQYF. The DNA of the CDR3 is TGTGCCAGCAGTAGGCAGGGGTTTGGGGAGACCCAGTACTTC. The genes are TRBV6-5 and TRBJ2-5; the D gene is possibly TRBD1 (6 bases). Trimming left V 5 bases short and J 5 bases short, with 15 bases between. Per germline, CDR1 MNHEY and CDR2 SVGAGI. This CDR3 is built from 14 residues.

This clone was counted only a few times. This rearrangement joins TRBV5-4 to TRBJ1-3; unclear D gene. Germline loops: CDR1 SGHNT, CDR2 YYREEE (reference sequence). The V end was cut by 0 bases, the J end by 0 bases, with 4 bases between. This CDR3 is built from 14 residues. The CDR3 DNA reads as TGTGCCAGCAGCTTGGACAGCTCTGGAAACACCATATATTTT. Encoded protein: CASSLDSSGNTIYF.